Each of the 14 T cell receptor beta chains below was sequenced from the same sample in a study of blood T cell repertoires in COVID-19. Some clones are missing from TCRdb's copy, which holds only in-frame ones; the method was immunoSEQ multiplex PCR. Of about 300,000 clones in the sample, over 85% were seen once. Sequenced material: PBMCs or T cells enriched from blood (not recorded which). All receptors come from a woman between 50 and 59 years old who had been exposed to COVID-19.

The chain has TRBV7-2 and TRBJ2-1; TRBD1 matches at 12 bases. The CDR3 is made up of 16 amino acids. Looked up from germline, CDR1 is SGHTA and CDR2 is FQGNSA. J was trimmed by 8 bases and V by 5 bases; bases with no gene match: 10. The CDR3, as DNA: TGTGCCAGCAGCATCTCGCCGGGACAGGGGGCGGATGAGCAGTTCTTC. Translation gives CASSISPGQGADEQFF.

This chain connects TRBV3-1 (or the pseudogene TRBV3-2) to TRBJ2-7; TRBD2 matches at 11 bases. Germline V gene data show CDR1 as LGHDT and CDR2 as YNNKEL (reference sequence). This CDR3 is 15 amino acids long. J was trimmed by 9 bases and V by 3 bases; bases with no gene match: 10. The CDR3 here is CASSQGTSGVAGQYF. In DNA, the CDR3 is TGTGCCAGCAGCCAGGGGACTAGCGGAGTAGCGGGGCAGTACTTC.

The chain recombines TRBV5-1 with TRBJ2-3; 13 bases fit TRBD2. The CDR3 length is 17 residues. The germline V gene encodes CDR1 SGHRS and CDR2 YFSETQ. Trimming cost V 4 bases and J 2 bases; bases outside gene matches: 7. CDR3 nucleotides: TGCGCCAGCAGCCGAATTACTAGCGGGGGGGTCACAGATACGCAGTATTTT. It is translated as CASSRITSGGVTDTQYF.

V usage is TRBV28 and J usage is TRBJ2-2; 7 nucleotides align to TRBD1. The CDR3 has 14 residues. Germline lookup yields CDR1 MDHEN and CDR2 SYDVKM. J gave up 1 base and V 6 bases, and 2 bases lay outside the gene matches. The CDR3 sequence is CASRRQGNTGELFF. In nucleotides, the CDR3 is TGTGCCAGCAGGAGACAGGGGAACACCGGGGAGCTGTTTTTT. The full variable domain, rest sourced from reference TRBV28 and TRBJ2-2, is DVKVTQSSRYLVKRTGEKVFLECVQDMDHENMFWYRQDPGLGLRLIYFSYDVKMKEKGDIPEGYSVSREKKERFSLILESASTNQTSMYLCASRRQGNTGELFFGEGSRLTVL.

This clone was detected only once. The CDR3 protein is CASSLRGQRGETQYF. CDR3 bases: TGTGCCAGCAGTTTAAGGGGACAGAGAGGAGAGACCCAGTACTTC. The chain recombines TRBV27 with TRBJ2-5, with TRBD1 matching 7 bases. The CDR3 spans 15 residues. V lost 2 bases and J lost 4; bases outside the gene matches: 7. The germline V gene encodes CDR1 MNHEY and CDR2 SMNVEV (reference sequence).

The chain combines TRBV30 with TRBJ2-2; TRBD2 matches at 9 bases. Germline CDR1 and CDR2: GTSNPN and SVGIG (reference sequence). This CDR3 is 15 amino acids long. J lost 1 base, V lost 6 bases, and 6 bases had no gene match. The CDR3 loop is CACSSGGLNTGELFF. CDR3 nucleotide sequence: TGTGCCTGTAGTAGCGGGGGCCTGAACACCGGGGAGCTGTTTTTT.

This clone occurred once. The chain links TRBV11-2 to TRBJ1-5, with 7 bases identical to TRBD1. The V and J ends lost 6 bases and 10 bases, in that order; junction bases with no gene match: 9. Germline CDR1 reads SGHAT; CDR2 reads FQNNGV. The CDR3 spans 13 residues. DNA for the CDR3: TGTGCCAGCAGAAATCGACAGGGAGGACCCCAGCATTTT. Encoded protein: CASRNRQGGPQHF.

The genes are TRBV28 and TRBJ2-7; 7 bases align to TRBD2. With 5 bases clipped from V and 6 bases from J, the junction kept 13 bases outside the gene matches. The CDR3 spans 15 residues. CDR1 is MDHEN, CDR2 SYDVKM, per germline. As DNA, the CDR3 is TGTGCCAGCAGTCTTGGCCGGGCCGGGGGGTCCGAGCAGTACTTC. The encoded protein is CASSLGRAGGSEQYF.

The J gene is TRBJ1-5, the V gene TRBV27; the D gene is possibly TRBD1 (5 bases). The germline V and J ends were trimmed by 4 bases and 7 bases, with 14 bases remaining between them. This CDR3 comprises 14 residues. Germline V gene sequence: CDR1 MNHEY, CDR2 SMNVEV (reference sequence). Written as DNA, the CDR3 is TGTGCCAGCAGTTGGGGGGGGGAATTGCAGCCCCAGCATTTT. Translated: CASSWGGELQPQHF.

The V and J genes are TRBV29-1 and TRBJ1-1; perhaps TRBD1 as D (5 bases). CDR1 is SQVTM and CDR2 is ANQGSEA in the germline V gene. V was cut by 8 bases and J by 5 bases, with 18 bases left in between. The CDR3 is 13 amino acids. The CDR3 DNA is TGCAGCCACCGGCGGAGCGGGGGTACTGAAGCTTTCTTT. It codes for CSHRRSGGTEAFF.

This clone was detected a few times. The germline gene is not matched at one end of the junction; a read error may be the cause. The chain is built from TRBV2 and TRBJ1-6; 9 positions agree with TRBD1. This CDR3 is 17 amino acids long. Germline V gene lookup returns CDR1 SNHLY and CDR2 FYNNEI. Written as DNA, the CDR3 is TGTGCCAGCAGGGAAGTGTTGGGACAGGGTCATAATTCACCCCTCCACTTT. It is translated as CASREVLGQGHNSPLHF. Drawing the rest from reference TRBV2 and TRBJ1-6, the complete variable domain is EPEVTQTPSHQVTQMGQEVILRCVPISNHLYFYWYRQILGQKVEFLVSFYNNEISEKSEIFDDQFSVERPDGSNFTLKIRSTKLEDSAMYFCASREVLGQGHNSPLHFGNGTRLTVT.

Details on this clone: This same CDR3 is encoded by further DNA sequences in the sample. The chain combines TRBV4-1 with TRBJ2-5, with 7 bases identical to TRBD1. This CDR3 comprises 15 residues. The V gene's germline CDR1 is MGHRA and CDR2 YSYEKL. Trimming took 1 base from V and 1 from J; bases not matched to a gene: 3. The CDR3 DNA follows: TGCGCCAGCAGCCAAGGACAGGGCGTCCAAGAGACCCAGTACTTC. Amino acid sequence: CASSQGQGVQETQYF.

The genes are TRBV15 and TRBJ1-5; D not resolved. Germline V gene sequence: CDR1 LNHNV, CDR2 YYDKDF (reference sequence). The CDR3 consists of 14 residues. V gave up 4 bases and J gave up 4 bases, with 11 bases separating them. The CDR3 reads CATSISAGNQPQHF. CDR3 DNA: TGTGCCACCAGCATTAGTGCGGGTAATCAGCCCCAGCATTTT.

This rearrangement joins TRBV15 to TRBJ2-7, with 7 bases matching TRBD1. The V and J ends lost 3 bases and 4 bases, in that order; junction bases with no gene match: 6. Germline values: CDR1 LNHNV, CDR2 YYDKDF (reference sequence). This CDR3 region has 14 residues. The CDR3 here is CATSSPHRGYEQYF. In DNA, the CDR3 is TGTGCCACCAGCAGCCCCCACAGGGGTTACGAGCAGTACTTC.